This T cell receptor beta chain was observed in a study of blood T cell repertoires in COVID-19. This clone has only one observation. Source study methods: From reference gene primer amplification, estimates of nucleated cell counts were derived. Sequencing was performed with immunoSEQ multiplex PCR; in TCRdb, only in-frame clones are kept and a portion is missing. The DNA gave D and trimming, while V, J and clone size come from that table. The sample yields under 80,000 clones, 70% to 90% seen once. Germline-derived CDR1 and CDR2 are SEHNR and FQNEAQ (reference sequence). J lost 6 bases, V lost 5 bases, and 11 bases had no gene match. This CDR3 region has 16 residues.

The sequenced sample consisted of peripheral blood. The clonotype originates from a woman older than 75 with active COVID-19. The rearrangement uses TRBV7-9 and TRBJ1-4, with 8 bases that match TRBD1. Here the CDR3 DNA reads TGTGCCAGCAGCACAGGACAGGGAGGGGTTGATGAAAAACTGTTTTTT. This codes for CASSTGQGGVDEKLFF.